This T cell receptor beta chain stems from a study of post-analysis software for immune sequencing data. Findings of the study overall: Batch-mates among the samples co-clustered strongly by F measure. Controls had significantly higher normalized Chao1 diversity than multiple sclerosis patients.

Only a few counts were recorded for this clonotype. Its antigen is unidentified. Unique molecular identifiers featured in each of the TCR beta cDNA libraries. T cells numbering 1 to 10 million yielded cDNA molecules that totaled approximately 500,000. Via MiXCR, TCRdb re-called the PCR reads, giving one row per CDR3 protein. Here the sample spans 450,000 to 650,000 distinct CDR3 sequences, 44% being singletons. The receptor was isolated from a girl aged 5-17 years with multiple sclerosis. The sequenced sample was blood.

The chain's CDR3 is CASSRGPGEADTQYF. CDR3 DNA: TGTGCCAGCAGCAGGGGACCAGGAGAGGCCGATACGCAGTATTTT. V is TRBV5-5 and J is TRBJ2-3; D tentatively fits TRBD1 or TRBD2 (5 bases each). Trimming took 4 bases from V and 6 from J, leaving 18 bases between them. The germline V gene encodes CDR1 SGHKS and CDR2 YYEKEE (reference sequence). This CDR3 contains 15 residues. The full variable domain, with the rest looked up from reference TRBV5-5 and TRBJ2-3, is DAGVTQSPTHLIKTRGQQVTLRCSPISGHKSVSWYQQVLGQGPQFIFQYYEKEERGRGNFPDRFSARQFPNYSSELNVNALLLGDSALYLCASSRGPGEADTQYFGPGTRLTVL.